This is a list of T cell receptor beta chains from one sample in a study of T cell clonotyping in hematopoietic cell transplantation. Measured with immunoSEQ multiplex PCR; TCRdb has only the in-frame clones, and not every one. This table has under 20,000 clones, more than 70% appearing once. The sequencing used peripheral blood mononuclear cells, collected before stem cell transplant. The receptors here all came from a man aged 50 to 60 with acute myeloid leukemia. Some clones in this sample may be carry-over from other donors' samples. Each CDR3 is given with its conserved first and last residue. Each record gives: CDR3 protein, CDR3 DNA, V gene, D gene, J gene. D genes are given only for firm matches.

CDR3: CASSYQGIYYNEQFF; DNA: TGTGCCAGCAGTTATCAGGGGATTTACTACAATGAGCAGTTCTTC; V: TRBV6-5; D: .; J: TRBJ2-1
CDR3: CASSFSRSNGYTF; DNA: TGTGCCAGCAGTTTTAGCAGGAGCAATGGCTACACCTTC; V: TRBV27; D: .; J: TRBJ1-2
CDR3: CASQVPGTGANYGYTF; DNA: TGTGCCAGTCAAGTTCCCGGGACAGGGGCTAACTATGGCTACACCTTC; V: TRBV28; D: TRBD1; J: TRBJ1-2
CDR3: CASSPGQSSYGYTF; DNA: TGTGCCAGCAGTCCGGGACAGTCGAGTTATGGCTACACCTTC; V: TRBV6-5; D: TRBD1; J: TRBJ1-2
CDR3: CASSVGQRTETQYF; DNA: TGTGCCAGCAGCGTAGGGCAACGGACGGAGACCCAGTACTTC; V: TRBV9; D: .; J: TRBJ2-5
CDR3: CASTYRTAADYGYTF; DNA: TGTGCCAGCACCTACCGGACAGCCGCGGACTATGGCTACACCTTC; V: TRBV7-9; D: .; J: TRBJ1-2
CDR3: CASSVEPGPPFGTDTQYF; DNA: TGTGCCAGCAGCGTAGAGCCTGGGCCACCGTTCGGCACAGATACGCAGTATTTT; V: TRBV9; D: .; J: TRBJ2-3
CDR3: CASSQDATGLAEAFF; DNA: TGCGCCAGCAGCCAAGACGCAACAGGGCTCGCTGAAGCTTTCTTT; V: TRBV4-1; D: .; J: TRBJ1-1
CDR3: CAISFSRDLAGVSTDTQYF; DNA: TGTGCCATCAGTTTCTCCCGTGATCTAGCGGGGGTCAGCACAGATACGCAGTATTTT; V: TRBV10-3; D: TRBD2; J: TRBJ2-3
CDR3: CAISVDREGNEKLFF; DNA: TGTGCCATCAGTGTGGACAGGGAGGGGAATGAAAAACTGTTTTTT; V: TRBV10-3; D: TRBD1; J: TRBJ1-4
CDR3: CASSLVDSRSGNTIYF; DNA: TGCGCCAGCAGCTTGGTTGACAGCCGATCTGGAAACACCATATATTTT; V: TRBV5-1; D: .; J: TRBJ1-3
CDR3: CASSRSAGGGMRNEQFF; DNA: TGTGCCAGCAGCCGATCTGCCGGGGGGGGTATGAGAAATGAGCAGTTCTTC; V: TRBV7-9; D: TRBD2; J: TRBJ2-1
CDR3: CASSLTGGAFHEQYF; DNA: TGTGCCAGCAGCTTAACAGGGGGCGCGTTCCACGAGCAGTACTTC; V: TRBV7-6; D: TRBD1; J: TRBJ2-7